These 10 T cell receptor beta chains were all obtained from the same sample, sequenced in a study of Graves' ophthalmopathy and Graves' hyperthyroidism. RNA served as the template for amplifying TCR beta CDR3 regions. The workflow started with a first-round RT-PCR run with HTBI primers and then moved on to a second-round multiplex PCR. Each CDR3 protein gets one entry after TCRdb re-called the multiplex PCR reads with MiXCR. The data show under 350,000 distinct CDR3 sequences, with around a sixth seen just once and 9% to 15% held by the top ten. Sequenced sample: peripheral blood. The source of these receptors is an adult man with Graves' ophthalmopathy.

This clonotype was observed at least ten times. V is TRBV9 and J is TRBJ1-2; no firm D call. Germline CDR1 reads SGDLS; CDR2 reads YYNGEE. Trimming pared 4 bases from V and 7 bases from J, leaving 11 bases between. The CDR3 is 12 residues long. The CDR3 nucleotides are TGTGCCAGCAGCAAATCGGGTACTGGCTACACCTTC. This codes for CASSKSGTGYTF.

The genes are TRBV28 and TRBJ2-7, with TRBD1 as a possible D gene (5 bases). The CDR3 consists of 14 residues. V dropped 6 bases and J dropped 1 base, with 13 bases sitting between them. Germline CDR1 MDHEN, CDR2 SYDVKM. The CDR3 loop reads CASRDNDFSYEQYF. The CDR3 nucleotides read TGTGCCAGCAGGGACAATGATTTTTCCTACGAGCAGTACTTC.

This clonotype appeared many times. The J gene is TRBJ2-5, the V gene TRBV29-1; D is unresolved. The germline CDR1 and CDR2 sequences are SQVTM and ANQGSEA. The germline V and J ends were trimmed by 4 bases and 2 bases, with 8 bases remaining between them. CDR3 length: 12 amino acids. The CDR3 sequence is CSVVERQETQYF. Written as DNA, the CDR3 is TGCAGCGTTGTCGAAAGACAAGAGACCCAGTACTTC.

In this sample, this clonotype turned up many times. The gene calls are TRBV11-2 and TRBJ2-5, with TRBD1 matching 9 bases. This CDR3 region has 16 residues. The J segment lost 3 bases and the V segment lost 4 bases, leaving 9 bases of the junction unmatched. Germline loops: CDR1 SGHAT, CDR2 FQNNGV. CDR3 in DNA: TGTGCCAGCAGCTCAAGCCCCACAGGGGGCAAAGAGACCCAGTACTTC. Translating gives CASSSSPTGGKETQYF.

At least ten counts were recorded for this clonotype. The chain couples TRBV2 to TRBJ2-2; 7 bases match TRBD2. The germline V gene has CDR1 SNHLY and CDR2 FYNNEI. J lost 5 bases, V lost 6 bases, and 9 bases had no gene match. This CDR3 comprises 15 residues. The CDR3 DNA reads TGTGCCAGCAGAATACTAGCGTCTTTAACCGGGGAGCTGTTTTTT. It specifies CASRILASLTGELFF.

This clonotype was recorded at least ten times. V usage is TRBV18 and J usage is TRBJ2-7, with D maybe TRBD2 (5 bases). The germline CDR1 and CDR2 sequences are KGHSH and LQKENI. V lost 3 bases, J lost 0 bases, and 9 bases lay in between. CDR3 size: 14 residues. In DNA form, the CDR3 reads TGTGCCAGCTCACCTCCGGGGAGCTCCTACGAGCAGTACTTC. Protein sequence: CASSPPGSSYEQYF.

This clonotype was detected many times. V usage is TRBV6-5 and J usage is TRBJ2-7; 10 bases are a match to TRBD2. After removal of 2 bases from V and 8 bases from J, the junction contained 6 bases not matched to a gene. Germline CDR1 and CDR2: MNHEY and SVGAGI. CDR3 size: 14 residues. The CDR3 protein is CASSYGLAGAKQYF. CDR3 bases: TGTGCCAGCAGTTACGGGCTAGCGGGAGCAAAGCAGTACTTC.

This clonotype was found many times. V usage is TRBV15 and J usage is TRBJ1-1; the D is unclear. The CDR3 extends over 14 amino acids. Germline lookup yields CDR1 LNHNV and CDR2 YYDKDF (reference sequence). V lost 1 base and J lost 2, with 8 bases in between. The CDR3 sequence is CATSRVPVNTEAFF. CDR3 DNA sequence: TGTGCCACCAGCAGAGTTCCAGTCAACACTGAAGCTTTCTTT. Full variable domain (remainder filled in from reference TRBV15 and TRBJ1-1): DAMVIQNPRYQVTQFGKPVTLSCSQTLNHNVMYWYQQKSSQAPKLLFHYYDKDFNNEADTPDNFQSRRPNTSFCFLDIRSPGLGDTAMYLCATSRVPVNTEAFFGQGTRLTVV.

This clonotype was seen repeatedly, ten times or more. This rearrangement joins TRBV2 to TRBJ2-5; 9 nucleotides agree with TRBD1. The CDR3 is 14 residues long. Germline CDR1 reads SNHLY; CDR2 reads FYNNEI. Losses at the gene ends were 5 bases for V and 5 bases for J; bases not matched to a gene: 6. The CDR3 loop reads CASSLGQGLETQYF. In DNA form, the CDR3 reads TGTGCCAGCAGTCTGGGACAGGGTTTGGAGACCCAGTACTTC. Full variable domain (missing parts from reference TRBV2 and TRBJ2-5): EPEVTQTPSHQVTQMGQEVILRCVPISNHLYFYWYRQILGQKVEFLVSFYNNEISEKSEIFDDQFSVERPDGSNFTLKIRSTKLEDSAMYFCASSLGQGLETQYFGPGTRLLVL.

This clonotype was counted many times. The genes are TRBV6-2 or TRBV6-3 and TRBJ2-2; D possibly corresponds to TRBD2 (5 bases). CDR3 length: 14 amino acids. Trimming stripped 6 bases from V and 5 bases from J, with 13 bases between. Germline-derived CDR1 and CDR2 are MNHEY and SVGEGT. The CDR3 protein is CASRDWRATGELFF. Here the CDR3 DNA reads TGTGCCAGCAGGGACTGGCGGGCGACCGGGGAGCTGTTTTTT.